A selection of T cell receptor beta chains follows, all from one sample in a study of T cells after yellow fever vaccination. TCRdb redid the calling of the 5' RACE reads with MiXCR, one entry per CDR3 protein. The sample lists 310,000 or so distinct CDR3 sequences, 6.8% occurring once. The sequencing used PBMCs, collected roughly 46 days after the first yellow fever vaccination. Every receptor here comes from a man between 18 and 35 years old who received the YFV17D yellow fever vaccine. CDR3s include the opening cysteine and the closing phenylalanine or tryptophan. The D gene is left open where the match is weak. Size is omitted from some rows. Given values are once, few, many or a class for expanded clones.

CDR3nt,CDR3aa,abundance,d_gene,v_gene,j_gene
TGTGCCAGCAGTTCAAACCCGGACAGTTACGAGCAGTACTTC,CASSSNPDSYEQYF,NA,NA,TRBV12-3/TRBV12-4,TRBJ2-7
TGTGCCACCAGCAGAGACATAAACGCCTACAATGAGCAGTTCTTC,CATSRDINAYNEQFF,many,NA,TRBV15,TRBJ2-1
TGTGCCACCAGCGAGGGTAGGGGAGGAGAGACCCAGTACTTC,CATSEGRGGETQYF,many,NA,TRBV15,TRBJ2-5
TGTGCCAGCAGCCACAACAGGGGGGGCTCCGCTGAAGCTTTCTTT,CASSHNRGGSAEAFF,NA,TRBD1,TRBV12-3/TRBV12-4,TRBJ1-1
TGTGCCAGCAGCGTAGCGTCAGGGATGAACACTGAAGCTTTCTTT,CASSVASGMNTEAFF,few,NA,TRBV9,TRBJ1-1
TGTGCCAGCAGCTTGGGCGGGGGAGACCAGAACTATGGCTACACCTTC,CASSLGGGDQNYGYTF,NA,NA,TRBV5-6,TRBJ1-2
TGCAGTGCTCACCCTTGGGACACAGATACGCAGTATTTT,CSAHPWDTDTQYF,few,NA,TRBV20-1,TRBJ2-3
TGTGCCAGCAGCACGGGACATTCGAACACTGAAGCTTTCTTT,CASSTGHSNTEAFF,few,NA,TRBV3-1,TRBJ1-1
TGTGCGACCTCGTCGGGACTGAGTTTCTTC,CATSSGLSFF,NA,NA,TRBV25-1,TRBJ2-1
TGTGCCAGCAGCTTAGAATGGGACAACAATGAGCAGTTCTTC,CASSLEWDNNEQFF,few,NA,TRBV7-6,TRBJ2-1
TGTGCCAGCAGCCCAATACCGGGCTATGGCTACACCTTC,CASSPIPGYGYTF,NA,NA,TRBV3-1,TRBJ1-2
TGTGCCAGCAGCTTAGAGTTGGTTTTTCTTGGCAGTTACTATGGCTACACCTTC,CASSLELVFLGSYYGYTF,NA,NA,TRBV11-2,TRBJ1-2
TGTGCCTGGAAAGGAGGCAGGGAAGCGCACAATGAGCAGTTCTTC,CAWKGGREAHNEQFF,NA,NA,TRBV30,TRBJ2-1
TGTGCCAGTAGTATAGTCCCGGGACAGAATCAGCCCCAGCATTTT,CASSIVPGQNQPQHF,NA,TRBD1,TRBV19,TRBJ1-5
TGTGCCTGGCGGTGGGGGGGCGGCTACACCTTC,CAWRWGGGYTF,NA,NA,TRBV30,TRBJ1-2
TGCGCCAGCAGCCAAGATCTTAGAGGGTTAGGTCTCCCAAATCAAGAGACCCAGTACTTC,CASSQDLRGLGLPNQETQYF,NA,NA,TRBV4-3,TRBJ2-5
TGTGCCAGCAGCTCGGGACTCTTTTACGAGCAGTACTTC,CASSSGLFYEQYF,few,NA,TRBV6-2/TRBV6-3,TRBJ2-7
TGTGCCACCAGCAAAGGGGGGAGTCAGCCCCAGCATTTT,CATSKGGSQPQHF,NA,NA,TRBV15,TRBJ1-5
TGTGCCAGCACCCGCTCGGTGGAAATGAGGGGCTCACCCCTCCACTTT,CASTRSVEMRGSPLHF,NA,NA,TRBV6-1,TRBJ1-6
TGTGCCAGCAGGGATCCACGGACCCTAGGCAAAGAGACCCAGTACTTC,CASRDPRTLGKETQYF,many,NA,TRBV7-9,TRBJ2-5
TGTGCCAGCAGCGCAGAGCGGGGGTTCACAGATACGCAGTATTTT,CASSAERGFTDTQYF,NA,TRBD2,TRBV6-1,TRBJ2-3
TGTGCCAGCAGCCAAACCGCGAGTAGGTCTGAAGCTTTCTTT,CASSQTASRSEAFF,few,NA,TRBV3-1,TRBJ1-1
TGCGCCAGCAGCTTGGCCGGGCGGGGGGAAGATACGCAGTATTTT,CASSLAGRGEDTQYF,many,TRBD2,TRBV5-1,TRBJ2-3
TGTGCCAGCAGTTACGGGGGGGCCGACACCGGGGAGCTGTTTTTT,CASSYGGADTGELFF,few,NA,TRBV6-2/TRBV6-3,TRBJ2-2
TGCAGTGCTAGAGATGGGGGCGTTCCAGGCTACACCTTC,CSARDGGVPGYTF,NA,NA,TRBV20-1,TRBJ1-2
TGTGCCAGCAGCCAAGCCGGGCCTCTCTATGGCTACACCTTC,CASSQAGPLYGYTF,few,NA,TRBV16,TRBJ1-2
TGTGCCAGCAGTGAGGGGTTCGGGAGCACTGAAGCTTTCTTT,CASSEGFGSTEAFF,few,NA,TRBV2,TRBJ1-1
TGCAGTGCTAGAGGGGGACAGGGGGATTCCTATGGCTACACCTTC,CSARGGQGDSYGYTF,NA,TRBD1,TRBV20-1,TRBJ1-2
TGCAGCGTCATCAGGGGGCATTTTGGGAACACTGAAGCTTTCTTT,CSVIRGHFGNTEAFF,NA,TRBD1,TRBV29-1,TRBJ1-1
TGTGCCAGCAGTTGGGGAGGGGGAGCTTTCTTT,CASSWGGGAFF,NA,NA,TRBV12-3/TRBV12-4,TRBJ1-1
TGTGCCACCAGCAACCAGATCCAAGAGACCCAGTACTTC,CATSNQIQETQYF,once,NA,TRBV3-1,TRBJ2-5
TGTGCCAGCAGCTTAGGGCCGGGGAGCGAGCAGTACTTC,CASSLGPGSEQYF,NA,NA,TRBV7-3,TRBJ2-7
TGTGCCATCAGCGCTGGGGGGAAGACCGGGGAGCTGTTTTTT,CAISAGGKTGELFF,few,NA,TRBV10-3,TRBJ2-2
TGTGCCAGCAGTTCCGGACTAGCGGGGACTACCTACGAGCAGTACTTC,CASSSGLAGTTYEQYF,many,TRBD2,TRBV6-5,TRBJ2-7
TGCGCCAGCAGACAAGACGGGACAGTTAAGGACACTGAAGCTTTCTTT,CASRQDGTVKDTEAFF,NA,TRBD1,TRBV4-3,TRBJ1-1
TGTGCCAGCAGCGTGGACCTCTCGGAGACCCAGTACTTC,CASSVDLSETQYF,few,NA,TRBV11-2,TRBJ2-5
TGTGCCAGCAGCCCCGACTTATCGAACACTGAAGCTTTCTTT,CASSPDLSNTEAFF,many,NA,TRBV5-6,TRBJ1-1
TGTGCCAGCAGTGAGGGGGGACAGGGATGGTATGGCTACACCTTC,CASSEGGQGWYGYTF,few,TRBD1,TRBV2,TRBJ1-2
TGTGCCAGCAAGGGAGGTGGGGCGGCCTTTACTAGCACAGATACGCAGTATTTT,CASKGGGAAFTSTDTQYF,NA,NA,TRBV11-2,TRBJ2-3
TGTGCCAGCAGCTTTAGCGGGCGTGAGCAGTTCTTC,CASSFSGREQFF,NA,TRBD2,TRBV14,TRBJ2-1
TGTGCCAGCAGTGGGTTAGCCCAAATGGAGGAGACCCAGTACTTC,CASSGLAQMEETQYF,few,NA,TRBV6-1,TRBJ2-5
TGTGCCAGCAGCTTAGCCAGGGGGCCGAATAATGAAAAACTGTTTTTT,CASSLARGPNNEKLFF,few,TRBD1,TRBV7-9,TRBJ1-4
TGTGCTAGTGGTTTGCCCCGACAGGGACCCTACAATGAGCAGTTCTTC,CASGLPRQGPYNEQFF,NA,TRBD1,TRBV12-5,TRBJ2-1
TGTGCCAGCAGTTCGCGTACTCGCGAGACCCAGTACTTC,CASSSRTRETQYF,many,NA,TRBV27,TRBJ2-5
TGTGCCAGCAGCCCAGGTCGGAGCTCTGGAAACACCATATATTTT,CASSPGRSSGNTIYF,many,NA,TRBV7-2,TRBJ1-3
TGTGCCAGCAGCTTTCTTGGGCAGGGGGTTTCACCCCTCCACTTT,CASSFLGQGVSPLHF,few,TRBD1,TRBV7-2,TRBJ1-6
TGTGCCAGCGGCAGGGAGATGGCTGAAGCTCTCTTT,CASGREMAEALF,NA,NA,TRBV12-3/TRBV12-4,TRBJ1-1
TGTGCCAGCAGCCAAGATCGAGAGGAGATCTCCTATAATTCACCCCTCCACTTT,CASSQDREEISYNSPLHF,many,NA,TRBV3-1,TRBJ1-6
TGTGCCAGCAGCGTAAATGCAGATACGCAGTATTTT,CASSVNADTQYF,NA,NA,TRBV9,TRBJ2-3
TGTGCCAGCTCACCCCGGACAGGGGGCCGAGAGACCCAGTACTTC,CASSPRTGGRETQYF,NA,TRBD1,TRBV18,TRBJ2-5
TGTGCCAGCAGTGCTTTTCCGGCCCAGAATTCACCCCTCCACTTT,CASSAFPAQNSPLHF,NA,NA,TRBV6-1,TRBJ1-6
TGCAGTGCTCCCGACCGGAGCTCCTATAATTCACCCCTCCACTTT,CSAPDRSSYNSPLHF,NA,NA,TRBV20-1,TRBJ1-6